This T cell receptor beta chain comes out of a study of CD8 T cells in ankylosing spondylitis. V was trimmed by 0 bases and J by 7 bases, leaving 17 bases between them. The germline CDR1 and CDR2 sequences are SGHRS and YFSETQ. CDR3 size: 15 residues. This clonotype was seen many times. Each CDR3 protein gets one entry after TCRdb re-called the 5' RACE reads with MiXCR. This sample has roughly 250,000 distinct CDR3 sequences, with roughly a tenth found just once. Sequencing used blood, either unsorted or a sorted T cell fraction (not recorded which). This TCR was recovered from a male donor with ankylosing spondylitis or in good health (not recorded which). The rearrangement links TRBV5-1 to TRBJ2-7, with a possible D match to TRBD1 (6 bases). In DNA, the CDR3 is TGCGCCAGCAGCTTGGGTCCAGGGGATCGGGAAGAGCAGTACTTC. Its translation: CASSLGPGDREEQYF. The entire variable domain, with the rest obtained from reference TRBV5-1 and TRBJ2-7, is as follows: KAGVTQTPRYLIKTRGQQVTLSCSPISGHRSVSWYQQTPGQGLQFLFEYFSETQRNKGNFPGRFSGRQFSNSRSEMNVSTLELGDSALYLCASSLGPGDREEQYFGPGTRLTVT.